This T cell receptor beta chain was sequenced during a study of T-cell memory formation after mild COVID-19 listed by TCRdb under 2021. About the full investigation: TCR sequence clusters from the two donors were found to be largely donor specific. In a couple of donors, T-cell clones that expanded and contracted after mild COVID-19 were followed by sequencing TCRalpha and TCRbeta repertoires longitudinally. Two young, previously healthy adult volunteers, one female and one male, were included in the cohort. The study at large found these results: Balanced CD4/CD8 phenotypes were observed for clones contracting from day 15 to 85, whereas a bias towards CD4+ was observed for a second wave of clones expanding from day 15 to 37. Contracting CD4+ clones were located mainly in the CM and EM memory subsets, whereas CD8+ clones were found to be enriched in EMRA. SARS-CoV-2 specificity of the second-wave clones peaking on day 37 was not confirmed. The study covered only a couple of mild cases, and larger cohorts including severe cases with pre-infection samples were considered necessary. Some responding clones were found in pre-infection memory, which suggests that pre-existing cross-reactive memory T cells took part in the SARS-CoV-2 response.

In this sample, this clonotype turned up once. Its target antigen remains unknown. No qualities accompany the bases; no much larger clone lies one base away. A single read counts as weak evidence. Ficoll-Paque density gradient centrifugation was used to isolate PBMCs. For this chain, trimming is 6 bases at the V end and 8 bases at the J end, and the number of junction bases without a gene match is 8. Taken from the germline V gene, the CDR1 and CDR2 loops are MDHEN and SYDVKM. The CDR3 goes from the cysteine to the phenylalanine over 15 residues. The DNA shown is the 45-base CDR3, in frame from base 1. Sequencing was performed on an Illumina NovaSeq 6000. cDNA libraries for TCRalpha and TCRbeta were prepared by 5'RACE using constant-segment primers, with sample barcodes and unique molecular identifiers added. Trizol reagent was used to extract RNA from every sample. The libraries were amplified in two PCR steps, and the second step added a second sample barcode and Illumina TruSeq adapters. Libraries were sequenced on an Illumina NovaSeq with 2 x 150 bp paired-end reads. As for how the authors treated the data: The reads were demultiplexed and collapsed into UMI-guided consensus sequences using migec v1.2.7. Using mixcr v2.1.11, the UMI consensuses were aligned to TRA and TRB V and J templates and assembled into clonotypes. Expanded or contracted clonotypes were those called significant by both edgeR and NoisET, with noise models trained on biological replicates. For edgeR calls, a false discovery rate-adjusted p below 0.01 and a log2 fold-change threshold of 1 were applied. As an exploratory analysis of dynamics, max-normalized trajectories of the 1000 most abundant clonotypes were examined by PCA with hierarchical clustering. The CD4 or CD8 phenotype of responding clones was assigned using the separately sequenced CD4+ and CD8+ repertoires. Using fastp trimming at Q25 and MiXCR clonotype assembly, TCRdb reanalyzed the public sequencing data and kept in-frame beta chains. Under each unique CDR3 protein, matching rows form one entry showing the most common genes and DNA. The V and J calls and clone size come from TCRdb's table, not from the authors' own analysis. The sample table lists around 130,000 distinct CDR3 sequences, about 5.9% of them with a count of one. Approximately 2% of the sample belongs to the ten largest clones.

Sequencing was carried out using PBMCs or a T cell subset sorted from them (not recorded which). This clonotype was sampled from an adult woman who had mild COVID-19 (a few samples of this study predate the infection). The sample titles of this study are shuffled in the database, so cell type and time point are left out; the donor was told from shared clones. The V gene is TRBV28 and the J gene is TRBJ1-6; the central 9 bases match TRBD1. The nucleotide sequence is TGTGCCAGCAGGGCGGGACAGGGAAGATATTCACCCCTCCACTTT. Its protein product is CASRAGQGRYSPLHF. The full variable domain, completed from the reference TRBV28 and TRBJ1-6 proteins outside the CDR3, reads DVKVTQSSRYLVKRTGEKVFLECVQDMDHENMFWYRQDPGLGLRLIYFSYDVKMKEKGDIPEGYSVSREKKERFSLILESASTNQTSMYLCASRAGQGRYSPLHFGNGTRLTVT.